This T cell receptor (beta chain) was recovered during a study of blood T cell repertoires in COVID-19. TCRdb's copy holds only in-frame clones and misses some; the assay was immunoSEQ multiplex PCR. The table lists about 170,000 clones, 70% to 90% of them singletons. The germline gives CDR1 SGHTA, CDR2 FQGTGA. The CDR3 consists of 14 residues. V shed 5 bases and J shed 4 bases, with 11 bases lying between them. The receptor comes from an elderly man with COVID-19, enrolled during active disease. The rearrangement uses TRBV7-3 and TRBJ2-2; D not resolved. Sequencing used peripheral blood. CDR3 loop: CASSRISGTGELFF. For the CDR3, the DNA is TGTGCCAGCAGCCGTATTAGTGGCACCGGGGAGCTGTTTTTT.